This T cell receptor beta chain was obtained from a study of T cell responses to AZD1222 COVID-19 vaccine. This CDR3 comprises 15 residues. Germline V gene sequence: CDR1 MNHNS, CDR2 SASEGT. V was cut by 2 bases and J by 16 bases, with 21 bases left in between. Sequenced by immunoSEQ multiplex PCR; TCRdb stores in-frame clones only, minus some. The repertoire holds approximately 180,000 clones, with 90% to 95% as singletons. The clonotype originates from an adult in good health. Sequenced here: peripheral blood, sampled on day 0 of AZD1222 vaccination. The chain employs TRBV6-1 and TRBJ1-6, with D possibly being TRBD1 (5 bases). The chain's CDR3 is CASSENPNSRGWLHF. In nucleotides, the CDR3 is TGTGCCAGCAGTGAAAACCCCAACAGCCGGGGGTGGCTCCACTTT.